The following is a TCR beta chain sequence with its context. What it recognizes is unknown. Germline V lookup: CDR1 MNHNS, CDR2 SASEGT. CDR3 length: 13 residues. Trimming stripped 6 bases from V and 2 bases from J, with 10 bases between. The sample is drawn from a study of siplizumab effects on memory and regulatory T cells. General study points: The suppressive capacity of proliferating Tregs from siplizumab cultures remained unconfirmed. Sequences that were alloreactive and traceable to unstimulated CD4+ memory cells were significantly reduced by siplizumab.

This table comes from immunoSEQ multiplex PCR, and its TCRdb copy is limited to in-frame clones, with some not included. The sample contains tens of thousands of clones, over 70% of which appear only once. The chain uses TRBV6-1 and TRBJ1-1; possibly TRBD1 for D (6 bases). Sequenced sample: Tregs sorted from blood. The clonotype was recovered from a human donor in good health. CDR3: CASRRDKNTEAFF. CDR3 coding DNA: TGTGCCAGCAGAAGGGACAAAAACACTGAAGCTTTCTTT.